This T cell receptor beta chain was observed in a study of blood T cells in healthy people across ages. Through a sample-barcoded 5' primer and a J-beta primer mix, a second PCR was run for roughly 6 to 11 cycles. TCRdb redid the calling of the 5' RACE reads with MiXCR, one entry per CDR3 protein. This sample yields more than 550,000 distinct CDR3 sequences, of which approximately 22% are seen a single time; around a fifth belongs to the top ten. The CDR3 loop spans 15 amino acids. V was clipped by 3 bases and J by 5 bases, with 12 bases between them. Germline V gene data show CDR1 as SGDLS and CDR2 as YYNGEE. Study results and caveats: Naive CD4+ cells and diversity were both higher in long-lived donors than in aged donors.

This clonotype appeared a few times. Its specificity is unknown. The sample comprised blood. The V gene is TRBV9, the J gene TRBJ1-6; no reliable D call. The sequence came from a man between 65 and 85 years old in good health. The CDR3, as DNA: TGTGCCAGCAGCGCACTCGACGGGAATAATTCACCCCTCCACTTT. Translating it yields CASSALDGNNSPLHF.